The 24 T cell receptor beta chains given below trace back to one sample, sequenced in a study of blood T cell repertoires in COVID-19. Assay used: immunoSEQ multiplex PCR; TCRdb lists only in-frame clones, some missing. The table has hundreds of thousands of clones, around nine tenths seen once. Sample: PBMCs or T cells enriched from blood (not recorded which). The receptors come from a middle-aged woman who had recovered from COVID-19.

This clone was found a few times. This chain uses TRBV5-1 with TRBJ1-4; D not certain. Trimming took 0 bases from V and 8 from J, leaving 8 bases between them. The germline CDR1 and CDR2 sequences are SGHRS and YFSETQ. The CDR3 is 13 amino acids. The CDR3 region is CASSLAGEEKLFF. CDR3 DNA: TGCGCCAGCAGCTTGGCCGGGGAGGAAAAACTGTTTTTT.

The V gene is TRBV30, the J gene TRBJ2-1; 16 nucleotides line up with TRBD2. CDR1 is GTSNPN and CDR2 is SVGIG in the germline V gene (reference sequence). The V and J ends lost 3 bases and 9 bases, in that order; junction bases with no gene match: 5. This CDR3 spans 15 amino acids. As DNA, the CDR3 is TGTGCCTGGAGCACGGGACTAGCGGGAGGGGTTGAGCAGTTCTTC. It is translated as CAWSTGLAGGVEQFF. The entire variable domain, with the rest obtained from reference TRBV30 and TRBJ2-1, is as follows: SQTIHQWPATLVQPVGSPLSLECTVEGTSNPNLYWYRQAAGRGLQLLFYSVGIGQISSEVPQNLSASRPQDRQFILSSKKLLLSDSGFYLCAWSTGLAGGVEQFFGPGTRLTVL.

The V and J genes are TRBV21-1 and TRBJ1-2; no DNA check was done on the table's D call, TRBD1. TRBV21-1 is termed a pseudogene. This CDR3 contains 18 residues. The CDR3 loop reads CASSKGRYVDRVNYGYTF. DNA for the CDR3: TGTGCCAGCAGCAAAGGTCGATATGTGGACAGGGTAAACTATGGCTACACCTTC.

This chain connects TRBV3-1 (or the pseudogene TRBV3-2) to TRBJ2-7; no clear D. Between the trimmed V and J ends, which lost 8 bases and 0 bases, there was a span of 14 bases. Germline assignment: CDR1 LGHDT and CDR2 YNNKEL (reference sequence). The CDR3 totals 14 residues. CDR3 region: CASSPRYDSYEQYF. As DNA, the CDR3 is TGTGCCAGCTCCCCACGGTACGACTCCTACGAGCAGTACTTC.

J is TRBJ1-5 and V is TRBV15; D ambiguous. Looked up from germline, CDR1 is LNHNV and CDR2 is YYDKDF (reference sequence). V lost 2 bases and J 3 bases, leaving 20 bases between the germline ends. The CDR3 has 18 residues. The CDR3 sequence is CATSRSGLLRIVNQPQHF. CDR3 bases: TGTGCCACCAGCAGATCTGGACTCCTTCGGATCGTCAATCAGCCCCAGCATTTT.

This chain joins TRBV29-1 and TRBJ2-3; 9 positions agree with TRBD2. Germline assignment: CDR1 SQVTM and CDR2 ANQGSEA. V shed 4 bases, J shed 7 bases, and the junction held 6 bases outside the gene matches. There are 13 residues in the CDR3. The CDR3 here is CSVVSLAGHTQYF. CDR3 sequence (DNA): TGCAGCGTTGTTTCTCTAGCGGGACATACGCAGTATTTT.

The rearrangement links TRBV28 to TRBJ2-5; weak D call: TRBD2 (5 bases). Germline-derived CDR1 and CDR2 are MDHEN and SYDVKM. Trimming cost V 8 bases and J 4 bases, with 17 bases left between them. This CDR3 has 14 residues. The CDR3 is CASREDNFRETQYF. As DNA, the CDR3 is TGTGCCAGCCGGGAAGACAATTTTCGAGAGACCCAGTACTTC. Complete variable domain (other parts from reference TRBV28 and TRBJ2-5): DVKVTQSSRYLVKRTGEKVFLECVQDMDHENMFWYRQDPGLGLRLIYFSYDVKMKEKGDIPEGYSVSREKKERFSLILESASTNQTSMYLCASREDNFRETQYFGPGTRLLVL.

This clone was seen more than once but under ten times. The rearrangement links TRBV7-2 to TRBJ2-7; TRBD1 matches at 9 bases. V trimming: 0 bases; J trimming: 4 bases; junction bases outside the gene matches: 4. The CDR3 is 15 amino acids. Germline CDR1 reads SGHTA; CDR2 reads FQGNSA. The CDR3 bases are TGTGCCAGCAGCTTAGCCGGGACAGGGAAGTACGAGCAGTACTTC. This sequence encodes CASSLAGTGKYEQYF. Using reference TRBV7-2 and TRBJ2-7 for the parts outside the CDR3, the full variable domain is GAGVSQSPSNKVTEKGKDVELRCDPISGHTALYWYRQSLGQGLEFLIYFQGNSAPDKSGLPSDRFSAERTGGSVSTLTIQRTQQEDSAVYLCASSLAGTGKYEQYFGPGTRLTVT.

The genes are TRBV5-1 and TRBJ2-7, with TRBD2 as a possible D gene (6 bases). The CDR3 length is 15 residues. The V end lost 1 base, the J end lost 2 bases, and 13 bases lay between the germline ends. The germline V gene has CDR1 SGHRS and CDR2 YFSETQ. CDR3 region: CASSLQGPGAYEQYF. CDR3 coding DNA: TGCGCCAGCAGCTTGCAAGGCCCGGGGGCCTACGAGCAGTACTTC.

V and J are TRBV3-1 (or the pseudogene TRBV3-2) and TRBJ2-3; 7 bases fit TRBD2. Trimming at V came to 2 bases and at J to 4 bases, leaving 12 bases not matched to a gene. The germline V gene encodes CDR1 LGHDT and CDR2 YNNKEL (reference sequence). This CDR3 comprises 17 residues. The CDR3 region has the DNA TGTGCCAGCAGCCAATCTATCGGGGGGAGGGGCGCAGATACGCAGTATTTT. It is translated as CASSQSIGGRGADTQYF.

The V call is TRBV10-3, the J call TRBJ2-1, with TRBD2 identical over 9 bases. V lost 6 bases, J lost 5 bases, and 5 bases stayed unmatched. This CDR3 region has 14 residues. CDR1 is ENHRY and CDR2 is SYGVKD in the germline V gene. DNA for the CDR3: TGTGCCATCAGGGCTAGCGGGACAAACAATGAGCAGTTCTTC. It translates to CAIRASGTNNEQFF.

The chain has TRBV7-6 and TRBJ2-5, with TRBD2 matching 7 bases. This CDR3 contains 16 residues. Germline trimming cut 6 bases from V and 0 bases from J; bases unmatched to any gene: 10. The germline V gene encodes CDR1 SGHVS and CDR2 FNYEAQ. The CDR3 loop reads CASSKGIAGHQETQYF. The CDR3 DNA reads TGTGCCAGCAGTAAAGGGATAGCGGGCCACCAAGAGACCCAGTACTTC.

This sequence joins TRBV6-6 and TRBJ2-5; the D gene is possibly TRBD1 (5 bases). The CDR3 is made up of 11 amino acids. The germline gives CDR1 MNHNY, CDR2 SVGAGI (reference sequence). Trimming took 5 bases from V and 4 from J, leaving 5 bases between them. As DNA, the CDR3 is TGTGCCAGCAGTGACAGAGAGACCCAGTACTTC. Protein sequence: CASSDRETQYF.

This chain joins TRBV7-9 and TRBJ2-7; 7 nucleotides align to TRBD2. Unmatched junction bases numbered 1, after V lost 4 bases and J lost 4 bases. The CDR3 runs 12 residues. The germline V gene encodes CDR1 SEHNR and CDR2 FQNEAQ (reference sequence). DNA of the CDR3: TGTGCCAGCAGCTGGGGGGGATACGAGCAGTACTTC. Its translation: CASSWGGYEQYF.

A single count supports this clone. The chain combines TRBV10-2 with TRBJ2-2, with D perhaps matching TRBD1 (5 bases). This CDR3 contains 15 residues. Deletions cut 10 bases from V and 6 bases from J, with 21 bases between. CDR1 is WSHSY, CDR2 SAAADI, per germline. As DNA, the CDR3 is TGCGCCACCAGGTCGCAGGTGGGGCGCGCCGGGGAGCTGTTTTTT. It encodes CATRSQVGRAGELFF.

This clone was detected only a few times. This chain connects TRBV4-1 to TRBJ2-1; the match to TRBD1 covers 7 bases. The junction had 9 bases not matched to a gene; V was cut back by 4 bases and J by 6 bases. CDR1 is MGHRA and CDR2 is YSYEKL in the germline V gene. The CDR3 totals 15 residues. This CDR3 reads CASSLQGPHLNEQFF. Here the CDR3 DNA reads TGCGCCAGCAGCCTACAGGGGCCCCATCTCAATGAGCAGTTCTTC.

The rearrangement uses TRBV29-1 and TRBJ1-1, with 7 bases aligning to TRBD1. CDR1 and CDR2 from the germline V gene are SQVTM and ANQGSEA. CDR3 length: 15 residues. The V segment lost 4 bases and the J segment 3 bases; nucleotides outside the gene matches: 11. CDR3 in amino acids: CSVGRTSGGYTEAFF. The DNA for the CDR3 is TGCAGCGTTGGAAGGACTTCAGGGGGATACACTGAAGCTTTCTTT.

The gene calls are TRBV4-3 and TRBJ2-1; tentative D call: TRBD2 (6 bases). V was shortened by 6 bases and J by 0 bases, with 15 bases between the two germline ends. This CDR3 is 16 amino acids long. Germline lookup yields CDR1 LGHNA and CDR2 YSLEER. CDR3 sequence reads: CASRGNWRASYNEQFF. As DNA, the CDR3 is TGCGCCAGCAGGGGAAACTGGAGGGCCTCCTACAATGAGCAGTTCTTC.

The V gene is TRBV3-1 (or the pseudogene TRBV3-2), the J gene TRBJ2-3; D may be TRBD1 (6 bases). This CDR3 is 16 amino acids long. The germline CDR1 and CDR2 sequences are LGHDT and YNNKEL (reference sequence). Trimming cost V 4 bases and J 4 bases, with 18 bases left between them. CDR3 protein: CASSPNEGVSPDTQYF. The CDR3 DNA sequence: TGTGCCAGCAGCCCCAACGAGGGGGTTAGCCCAGATACGCAGTATTTT.

The chain employs TRBV12-3 or TRBV12-4 and TRBJ1-4; D not certain. This CDR3 has 12 amino acids. V lost 7 bases, J lost 8 bases, and 11 bases lay in between. Here the CDR3 DNA reads TGTGCCAGCACAGGAATCGACGAAAAACTGTTTTTT. This gives the protein CASTGIDEKLFF.

V gene TRBV6-5 combines with J gene TRBJ2-7, with TRBD1 as a possible D gene (6 bases). Trimming took 4 bases from V and 3 from J, leaving 16 bases between them. The V gene's germline CDR1 is MNHEY and CDR2 SVGAGI. CDR3 length: 15 amino acids. The CDR3 is CASSSSGTPLYEQYF. CDR3 DNA sequence: TGTGCCAGCAGTTCTTCTGGGACACCCCTCTACGAGCAGTACTTC.

The chain couples TRBV19 to TRBJ2-3, with unresolved D. The germline CDR1 and CDR2 sequences are LNHDA and SQIVND (reference sequence). This CDR3 has 14 residues. Trimming took 6 bases from V and 4 from J, leaving 14 bases between them. In DNA form, the CDR3 reads TGTGCCAGTAGCCAGACTGGCCCCCCAGATACGCAGTATTTT. Protein: CASSQTGPPDTQYF. The whole variable domain, remainder taken from reference TRBV19 and TRBJ2-3, is DGGITQSPKYLFRKEGQNVTLSCEQNLNHDAMYWYRQDPGQGLRLIYYSQIVNDFQKGDIAEGYSVSREKKESFPLTVTSAQKNPTAFYLCASSQTGPPDTQYFGPGTRLTVL.

The genes are TRBV2 and TRBJ2-7; 14 nucleotides align to TRBD2. The CDR3 loop spans 13 amino acids. Losses at the gene ends were 7 bases for V and 6 bases for J; bases not matched to a gene: 2. Germline assignment: CDR1 SNHLY and CDR2 FYNNEI. Written as DNA, the CDR3 is TGTGCCAGCACGGGACTAGCGGGAGCCGAGCAGTACTTC. Amino acid sequence: CASTGLAGAEQYF.

About this clone itself: Different DNA sequences within this sample yield the same CDR3. The J gene is TRBJ2-3, the V gene TRBV18; 10 nucleotides match TRBD2. The CDR3 totals 15 residues. The germline V gene has CDR1 KGHSH and CDR2 LQKENI. Trimming at V came to 3 bases and at J to 1 base, leaving 1 base not matched to a gene. CDR3 loop: CASSPLAGGTDTQYF. CDR3 nucleotides: TGTGCCAGCTCACCCCTAGCGGGAGGCACAGATACGCAGTATTTT. The full variable domain, rest sourced from reference TRBV18 and TRBJ2-3, is NAGVMQNPRHLVRRRGQEARLRCSPMKGHSHVYWYRQLPEEGLKFMVYLQKENIIDESGMPKERFSAEFPKEGPSILRIQQVVRGDSAAYFCASSPLAGGTDTQYFGPGTRLTVL.